What follows describes a single T cell receptor (beta chain). These data come from a study of cytomegalovirus exposure and HLA in healthy donors. The PCR contained 60 Vbeta and 13 Jbeta primers. This table comes from immunoSEQ multiplex PCR, and its TCRdb copy is limited to in-frame clones, with some not included. This sample has approximately 100,000 clones; less than 80% occur once, and the top ten carry approximately 3.8%. Each of the donors was a healthy bone marrow donor. Though probably carrying unrecorded immune exposures, donors were nominally healthy at sampling. Source material: PBMCs. The sequence was collected from a man aged 25-45 years in good health and CMV-seropositive.

In DNA form, the CDR3 reads TGTGCCAGCAGCCTCCAGGGCCCTTACGAGCAGTACTTC. Residues: CASSLQGPYEQYF. This chain connects TRBV6-1 to TRBJ2-7; D possibly corresponds to TRBD1 (5 bases). V shed 6 bases and J shed 4 bases, with 13 bases lying between them. There are 13 residues in the CDR3. Per the germline V gene, CDR1 is MNHNS and CDR2 is SASEGT.